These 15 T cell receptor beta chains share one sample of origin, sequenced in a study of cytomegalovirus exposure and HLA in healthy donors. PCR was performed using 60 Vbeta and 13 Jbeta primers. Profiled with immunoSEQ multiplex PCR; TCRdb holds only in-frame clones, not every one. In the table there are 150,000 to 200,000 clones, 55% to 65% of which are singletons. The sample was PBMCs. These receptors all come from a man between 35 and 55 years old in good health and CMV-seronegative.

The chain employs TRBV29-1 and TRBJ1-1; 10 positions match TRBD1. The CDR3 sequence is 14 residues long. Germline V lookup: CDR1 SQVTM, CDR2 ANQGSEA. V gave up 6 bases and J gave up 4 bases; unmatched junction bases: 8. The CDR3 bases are TGCAGCGTAAAGAGGACAGGGGGTGGCACTGAAGCTTTCTTT. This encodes CSVKRTGGGTEAFF.

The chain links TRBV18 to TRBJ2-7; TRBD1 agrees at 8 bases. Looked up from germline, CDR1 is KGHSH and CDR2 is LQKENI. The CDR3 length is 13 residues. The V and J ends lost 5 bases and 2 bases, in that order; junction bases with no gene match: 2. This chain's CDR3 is CASSEDRAYEQYF. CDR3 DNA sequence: TGTGCCAGCTCAGAGGACAGGGCCTACGAGCAGTACTTC.

The CDR3 protein is CASSSGTGIEQFF. Written as DNA, the CDR3 is TGCGCCAGCAGCTCCGGGACAGGCATCGAGCAGTTCTTC. The V call is TRBV5-1, the J call TRBJ2-1, with 8 bases that match TRBD1. Germline V gene lookup returns CDR1 SGHRS and CDR2 YFSETQ. The trim removed 3 bases at V and 10 bases at J, leaving 6 bases unmatched. This CDR3 contains 13 residues.

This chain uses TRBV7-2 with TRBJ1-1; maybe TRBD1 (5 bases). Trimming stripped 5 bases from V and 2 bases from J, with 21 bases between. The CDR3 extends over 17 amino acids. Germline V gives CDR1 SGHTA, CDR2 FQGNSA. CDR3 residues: CASSPGGGGDLNTEAFF. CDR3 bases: TGTGCCAGCAGCCCGGGTGGTGGAGGGGATCTAAACACTGAAGCTTTCTTT.

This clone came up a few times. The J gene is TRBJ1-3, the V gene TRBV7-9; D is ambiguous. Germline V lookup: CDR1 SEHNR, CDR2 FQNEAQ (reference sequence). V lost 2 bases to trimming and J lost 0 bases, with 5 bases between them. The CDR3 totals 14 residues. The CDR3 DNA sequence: TGTGCCAGCAGCTTAACCGGCTCTGGAAACACCATATATTTT. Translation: CASSLTGSGNTIYF.

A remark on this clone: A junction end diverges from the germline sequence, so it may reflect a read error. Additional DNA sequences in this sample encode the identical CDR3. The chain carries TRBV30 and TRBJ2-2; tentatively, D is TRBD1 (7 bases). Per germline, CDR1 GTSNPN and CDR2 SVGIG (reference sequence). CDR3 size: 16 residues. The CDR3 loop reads CAWSQGGQGNTGELFF. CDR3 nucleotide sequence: TGTGCCTGGAGTCAGGGGGGTCAGGGAAACACCGGGGAGCTGTTCTTT.

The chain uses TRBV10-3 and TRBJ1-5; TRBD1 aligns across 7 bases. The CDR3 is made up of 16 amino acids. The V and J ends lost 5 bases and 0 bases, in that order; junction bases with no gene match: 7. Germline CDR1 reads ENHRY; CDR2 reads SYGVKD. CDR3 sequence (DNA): TGTGCCATCAGTTCAACTGGGACAGATAGCAATCAGCCCCAGCATTTT. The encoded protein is CAISSTGTDSNQPQHF.

CDR3 loop: CASSFTSAGKNIQYF. The CDR3 region has the DNA TGTGCCAGCAGTTTTACTAGCGCGGGCAAAAACATTCAGTACTTC. The chain recombines TRBV27 with TRBJ2-4; TRBD2 aligns across 7 bases. The germline V gene encodes CDR1 MNHEY and CDR2 SMNVEV (reference sequence). This CDR3 contains 15 residues. V was pared by 3 bases and J by 3 bases, with 5 bases of the junction left unmatched.

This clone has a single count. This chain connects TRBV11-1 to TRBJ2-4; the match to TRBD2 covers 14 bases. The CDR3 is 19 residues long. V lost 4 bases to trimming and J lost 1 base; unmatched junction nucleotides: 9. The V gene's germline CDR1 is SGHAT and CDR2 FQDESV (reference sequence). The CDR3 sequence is CASSSSGTSGSLAKNIQYF. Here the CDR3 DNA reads TGTGCCAGCAGCTCATCCGGGACTAGCGGGAGTTTGGCCAAAAACATTCAGTACTTC. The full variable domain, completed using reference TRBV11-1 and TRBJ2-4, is EAEVAQSPRYKITEKSQAVAFWCDPISGHATLYWYRQILGQGPELLVQFQDESVVDDSQLPKDRFSAERLKGVDSTLKIQPAELGDSAMYLCASSSSGTSGSLAKNIQYFGAGTRLSVL.

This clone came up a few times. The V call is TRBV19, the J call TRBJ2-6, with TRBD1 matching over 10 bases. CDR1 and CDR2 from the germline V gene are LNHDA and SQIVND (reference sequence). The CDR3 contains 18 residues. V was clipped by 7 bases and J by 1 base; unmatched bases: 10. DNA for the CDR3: TGTGCCAGTACCCCTCTAAGACAGGGGGCGTCTGGGGCCAACGTCCTGACTTTC. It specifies CASTPLRQGASGANVLTF.

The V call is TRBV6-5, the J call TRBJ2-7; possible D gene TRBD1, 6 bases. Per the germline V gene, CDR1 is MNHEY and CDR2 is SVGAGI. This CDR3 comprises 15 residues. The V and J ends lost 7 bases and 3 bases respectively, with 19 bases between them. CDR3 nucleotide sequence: TGTGCCAGCACCCAACCTGGCAGGGGAGACTACGAGCAGTACTTC. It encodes CASTQPGRGDYEQYF.

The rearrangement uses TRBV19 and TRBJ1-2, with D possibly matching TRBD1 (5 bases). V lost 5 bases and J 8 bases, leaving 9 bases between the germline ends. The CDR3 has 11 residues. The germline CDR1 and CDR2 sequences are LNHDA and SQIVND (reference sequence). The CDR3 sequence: CASSGGNGYTF. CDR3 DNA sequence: TGTGCCAGTAGTGGGGGGAACGGCTACACCTTC.

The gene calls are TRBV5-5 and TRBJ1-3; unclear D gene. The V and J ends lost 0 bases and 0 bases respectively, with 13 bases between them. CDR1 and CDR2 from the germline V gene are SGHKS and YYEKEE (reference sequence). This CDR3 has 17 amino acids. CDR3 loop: CASSLERRRISGNTIYF. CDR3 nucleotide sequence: TGTGCCAGCAGCTTGGAACGGCGGAGGATCTCTGGAAACACCATATATTTT.

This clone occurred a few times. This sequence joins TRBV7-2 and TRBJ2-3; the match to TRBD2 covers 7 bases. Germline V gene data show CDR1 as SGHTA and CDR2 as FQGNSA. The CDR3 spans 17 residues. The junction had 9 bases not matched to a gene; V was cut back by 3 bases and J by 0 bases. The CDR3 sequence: CASSFNSLAASTDTQYF. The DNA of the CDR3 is TGTGCCAGCAGCTTTAACTCCCTAGCGGCTAGCACAGATACGCAGTATTTT. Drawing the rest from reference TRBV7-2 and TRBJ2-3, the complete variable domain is GAGVSQSPSNKVTEKGKDVELRCDPISGHTALYWYRQSLGQGLEFLIYFQGNSAPDKSGLPSDRFSAERTGGSVSTLTIQRTQQEDSAVYLCASSFNSLAASTDTQYFGPGTRLTVL.

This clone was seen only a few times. This chain's CDR3 is CASSYQTKQFF. DNA of the CDR3: TGTGCCAGCAGTTACCAAACAAAGCAGTTCTTC. The rearrangement uses TRBV6-5 and TRBJ2-1, with no clear D. This CDR3 contains 11 residues. CDR1 is MNHEY and CDR2 is SVGAGI in the germline V gene. V lost 2 bases and J 11 bases, leaving 7 bases between the germline ends.